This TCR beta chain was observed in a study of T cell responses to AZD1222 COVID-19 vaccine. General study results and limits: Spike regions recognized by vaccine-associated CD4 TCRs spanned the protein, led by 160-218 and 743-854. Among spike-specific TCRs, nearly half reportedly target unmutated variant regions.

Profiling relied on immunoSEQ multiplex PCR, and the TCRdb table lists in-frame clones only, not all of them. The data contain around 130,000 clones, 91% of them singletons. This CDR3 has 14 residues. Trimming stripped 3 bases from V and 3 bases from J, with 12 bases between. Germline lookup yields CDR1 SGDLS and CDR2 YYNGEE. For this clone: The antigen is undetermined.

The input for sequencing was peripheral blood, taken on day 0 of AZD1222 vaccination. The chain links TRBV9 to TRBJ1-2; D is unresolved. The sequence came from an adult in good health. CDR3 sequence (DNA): TGTGCCAGCAGCGCAAACACAGAGTACTATGGCTACACCTTC. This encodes CASSANTEYYGYTF.